A single sample gave rise to the 8 T cell receptor beta chains below, sequenced in a study of graft-versus-host responses after intestinal transplantation. Sequenced by immunoSEQ multiplex PCR; TCRdb stores in-frame clones only, minus some. The sample holds about 40,000 clones; roughly 89% are singletons and the top ten take roughly 7.1%. Specimen: PBMCs, collected almost 270 days after transplant. These receptors were taken from a human patient who received an intestinal transplant, so some T cells may come from the graft donor.

This chain uses TRBV7-9 with TRBJ2-7; D ambiguous. Trimming cost V 3 bases and J 0 bases, with 6 bases left between them. This CDR3 spans 13 amino acids. Germline CDR1 is SEHNR and CDR2 is FQNEAQ (reference sequence). The CDR3 DNA is TGTGCCAGCAGCTTGTGGGACTCCTACGAGCAGTACTTC. Amino acid sequence: CASSLWDSYEQYF.

This clone has more than one count but fewer than ten. The rearrangement uses TRBV6-9 and TRBJ1-5; D call uncertain. Trimming took off 4 bases at V and 2 bases at J, with 9 bases between the two ends. The CDR3 length is 14 residues. CDR1 is MNHGY and CDR2 is SVAAGI in the germline V gene. CDR3 in amino acids: CASSSPGCNQPQHF. The CDR3 DNA sequence: TGTGCCAGCAGTTCTCCGGGATGCAATCAGCCCCAGCATTTT.

This rearrangement joins TRBV6-5 to TRBJ2-2; the D gene is possibly TRBD1 (5 bases). Germline V CDR1 and CDR2: MNHEY, SVGAGI. V was pared by 2 bases and J by 0 bases, with 7 bases between. CDR3 length: 15 amino acids. CDR3 loop: CASSYRTTNTGELFF. CDR3 sequence (DNA): TGTGCCAGCAGTTACCGGACAACGAACACCGGGGAGCTGTTTTTT.

The gene calls are TRBV10-3 and TRBJ2-5, with D hard to call. V lost 8 bases, J lost 5 bases, and 9 bases lay in between. This CDR3 contains 11 residues. Germline CDR1 is ENHRY and CDR2 is SYGVKD. This CDR3 is CAIGPVETQYF. CDR3 DNA: TGTGCCATCGGGCCGGTGGAGACCCAGTACTTC.

V gene TRBV18 combines with J gene TRBJ2-5; no definite D call. V shed 4 bases and J shed 0 bases, with 3 bases lying between them. Germline-derived CDR1 and CDR2 are KGHSH and LQKENI. The CDR3 sequence is 12 residues long. In DNA form, the CDR3 reads TGTGCCAGCTCACGGGACCAAGAGACCCAGTACTTC. It is translated as CASSRDQETQYF.

The chain couples TRBV19 to TRBJ2-1, with D possibly TRBD2 on 6 matching bases. CDR3 length: 16 amino acids. Trimming took 0 bases from V and 9 from J, leaving 18 bases between them. Per the germline V gene, CDR1 is LNHDA and CDR2 is SQIVND (reference sequence). The CDR3 DNA reads TGTGCCAGTAGTATAGATGTTGAGGGGTCGGGGGTTGAGCAGTTCTTC. This codes for CASSIDVEGSGVEQFF.

The chain couples TRBV5-1 to TRBJ2-7, with a weak D call TRBD2 (7 bases). The germline CDR1 and CDR2 sequences are SGHRS and YFSETQ. There are 15 residues in the CDR3. Trimming pared 4 bases from V and 3 bases from J, leaving 17 bases between. CDR3 bases: TGCGCCAGCAGCCCCGGGACCGGGGGGCTCTACGAGCAGTACTTC. Its translation is CASSPGTGGLYEQYF.

The chain has TRBV10-3 and TRBJ1-2; 7 positions agree with TRBD1. Germline values: CDR1 ENHRY, CDR2 SYGVKD. CDR3 length equals 15 residues. The V segment lost 5 bases and the J segment 4 bases; nucleotides outside the gene matches: 10. The CDR3 here is CAISTPHRGGYGYTF. Written as DNA, the CDR3 is TGTGCCATCAGTACCCCCCACAGGGGCGGCTATGGCTACACCTTC.